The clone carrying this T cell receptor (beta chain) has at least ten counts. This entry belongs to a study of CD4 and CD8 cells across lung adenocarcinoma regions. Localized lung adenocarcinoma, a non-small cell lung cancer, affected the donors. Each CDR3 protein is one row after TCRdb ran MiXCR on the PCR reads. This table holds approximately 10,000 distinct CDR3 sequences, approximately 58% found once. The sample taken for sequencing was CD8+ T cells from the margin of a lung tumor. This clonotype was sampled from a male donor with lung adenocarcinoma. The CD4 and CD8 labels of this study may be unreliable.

CDR3 coding DNA: TGTGCCAGCCAGCCGATGACAGGTGGAAGGAATGAGCAGTTCTTC. This translates into CASQPMTGGRNEQFF. The rearrangement uses TRBV6-1 and TRBJ2-1; D may be TRBD1 (6 bases). V was pared by 8 bases and J by 7 bases, with 21 bases between. CDR1 MNHNS and CDR2 SASEGT come from the germline V gene. This CDR3 comprises 15 residues.